This entry concerns a single TCR beta chain. What it recognizes is unknown. A second PCR, run for roughly 7 to 12 cycles, used a sample-barcoded 5' primer plus a J-beta primer mix. TCRdb processed the 5' RACE reads anew with MiXCR; each CDR3 protein has one entry. The data show about 1 million distinct CDR3 sequences, with around 27% seen just once and around 0.75% held by the top ten. This record belongs to a study of blood T cells in healthy people across ages. Study observations and caveats: PBMCs left unsorted prevented a conclusive naive versus antigen-experienced comparison.

V was clipped by 6 bases and J by 4 bases, with 11 bases between them. CDR1 is SGHKS, CDR2 YYEKEE, per germline (reference sequence). The CDR3 is made up of 13 amino acids. This same sample was also part of a study on T cells of mothers and their children. That work states: RNA was extracted, and all of it went into cDNA synthesis at about 1.6 ug per 15 ul. The study obtained over 8.5 million TCR beta CDR3 reads per mother and 2.5 million to 3 million per child.

The chain has TRBV5-5 and TRBJ2-1, with D possibly being TRBD1 (5 bases). The source material was blood. This TCR came from a girl under 10 years old in good health. The DNA for the CDR3 is TGTGCCAGCACCCCTAGGGGTTACAATGAGCAGTTCTTC. It is translated as CASTPRGYNEQFF.